Listed here are 18 T cell receptor beta chains from one sample, sequenced in a study of blood T cell repertoires in COVID-19. This table comes from immunoSEQ multiplex PCR, and its TCRdb copy is limited to in-frame clones, with some not included. This sample has 350,000 or so clones, with more than 70% found just once. What was sequenced was peripheral blood. These receptors came from a woman aged 25 to 45 with COVID-19, enrolled during active disease.

This clone was seen a single time. The chain has TRBV29-1 and TRBJ1-6; 9 bases agree with TRBD1. The CDR3 runs to 15 residues. Germline values: CDR1 SQVTM, CDR2 ANQGSEA. V lost 4 bases, J lost 5 bases, and 6 bases stayed unmatched. The CDR3 region is CSVAFGTGNNSPLHF. CDR3 bases: TGCAGCGTTGCCTTTGGGACAGGGAATAATTCACCCCTCCACTTT. Together with reference TRBV29-1 and TRBJ1-6, the CDR3 gives the full variable domain: SAVISQKPSRDICQRGTSLTIQCQVDSQVTMMFWYRQQPGQSLTLIATANQGSEATYESGFVIDKFPISRPNLTFSTLTVSNMSPEDSSIYLCSVAFGTGNNSPLHFGNGTRLTVT.

The chain carries TRBV4-2 and TRBJ2-5, with 10 bases identical to TRBD1. The CDR3 consists of 15 residues. V lost 0 bases to trimming and J lost 5 bases; unmatched junction nucleotides: 3. Germline V gene data show CDR1 as LGHNA and CDR2 as YNFKEQ. The CDR3 nucleotides read TGTGCCAGCAGCCAAGAAGGGACAGGGGTTGAGACCCAGTACTTC. Amino acid sequence: CASSQEGTGVETQYF.

This clone was observed a single time. The chain recombines TRBV24-1 with TRBJ2-1; D not resolved. The length of the CDR3 is 14 residues. CDR1 KGHDR and CDR2 SFDVKD come from the germline V gene. Between the trimmed V and J ends, which lost 5 bases and 7 bases, there was a span of 14 bases. The CDR3 sequence is CATSGAQPLNEQFF. The CDR3 DNA follows: TGTGCCACCAGTGGGGCTCAACCGCTAAATGAGCAGTTCTTC.

V usage is TRBV10-3 and J usage is TRBJ2-1, with 15 bases that match TRBD2. Germline CDR1 is ENHRY and CDR2 is SYGVKD. With 2 bases clipped from V and 15 bases from J, the junction kept 5 bases outside the gene matches. This CDR3 is 14 amino acids long. The chain's CDR3 is CAISEGLAGGGRFF. CDR3 in DNA: TGTGCCATCAGTGAGGGACTAGCGGGAGGGGGACGGTTCTTC.

The chain has TRBV7-9 and TRBJ2-2; D possibly corresponds to TRBD1 (5 bases). V was clipped by 8 bases and J by 6 bases, with 13 bases between them. In germline, CDR1 is SEHNR, CDR2 FQNEAQ (reference sequence). The CDR3 contains 13 residues. As DNA, the CDR3 is TGTGCCAGCGAATCCCAGGGCTCCGGGGAGCTGTTTTTT. It yields the protein CASESQGSGELFF. The variable domain in full, completed from reference TRBV7-9 and TRBJ2-2, reads DTGVSQNPRHKITKRGQNVTFRCDPISEHNRLYWYRQTLGQGPEFLTYFQNEAQLEKSRLLSDRFSAERPKGSFSTLEIQRTEQGDSAMYLCASESQGSGELFFGEGSRLTVL.

The chain joins TRBV27 to TRBJ2-3, with 8 bases lining up with TRBD2. The CDR3 covers 15 residues. CDR1 and CDR2 (germline): MNHEY, SMNVEV (reference sequence). V lost 6 bases to trimming and J lost 0 bases; unmatched junction nucleotides: 5. The CDR3 sequence: CASRLAGRSTDTQYF. The CDR3, as DNA: TGTGCCAGCAGGTTAGCGGGAAGAAGCACAGATACGCAGTATTTT.

The CDR3 is CASSGGTGVINEQFF. In DNA, the CDR3 is TGTGCCAGTAGTGGAGGGACAGGGGTGATCAATGAGCAGTTCTTC. V gene TRBV19 combines with J gene TRBJ2-1; 10 positions agree with TRBD1. The CDR3 runs 15 residues. Germline trimming cut 5 bases from V and 6 bases from J; bases unmatched to any gene: 7. Germline CDR1 reads LNHDA; CDR2 reads SQIVND (reference sequence). Complete variable domain (other parts from reference TRBV19 and TRBJ2-1): DGGITQSPKYLFRKEGQNVTLSCEQNLNHDAMYWYRQDPGQGLRLIYYSQIVNDFQKGDIAEGYSVSREKKESFPLTVTSAQKNPTAFYLCASSGGTGVINEQFFGPGTRLTVL.

The chain is built from TRBV6-5 and TRBJ1-1, with a possible D match to TRBD1 (5 bases). Germline V CDR1 and CDR2: MNHEY, SVGAGI. The germline V and J ends were trimmed by 4 bases and 10 bases, with 10 bases remaining between them. The CDR3 is made up of 11 amino acids. The CDR3 loop is CASSSQGSAFF. In DNA form, the CDR3 reads TGTGCCAGCAGTTCCCAGGGATCAGCTTTCTTT.

V and J are TRBV11-2 and TRBJ1-5; possibly TRBD1 for D (5 bases). The V end was cut by 9 bases, the J end by 5 bases, with 17 bases between. Per germline, CDR1 SGHAT and CDR2 FQNNGV. This CDR3 comprises 14 residues. Here the CDR3 reads CARHPRTGDQPQHF. In DNA form, the CDR3 reads TGTGCCAGACACCCCCGGACGGGGGATCAGCCCCAGCATTTT.

This clone came up a few times. The chain has TRBV6-2 or TRBV6-3 and TRBJ1-2; D is ambiguous. The CDR3 has 12 residues. CDR1 and CDR2 (germline): MNHEY, SVGEGT. Trimming stripped 5 bases from V and 6 bases from J, with 10 bases between. The CDR3 loop reads CASSLGGHGYTF. The CDR3 coding sequence is TGTGCCAGCAGTCTCGGAGGGCATGGCTACACCTTC.

The chain recombines TRBV2 with TRBJ2-7; 15 bases are a match to TRBD2. Germline lookup yields CDR1 SNHLY and CDR2 FYNNEI. Trimming at V came to 7 bases and at J to 3 bases, leaving 4 bases not matched to a gene. The CDR3 is made up of 15 amino acids. The CDR3 spells CASIPGLAGGYEQYF. The CDR3 DNA sequence: TGTGCCAGCATTCCGGGACTAGCGGGAGGCTACGAGCAGTACTTC. The full variable domain, with the rest looked up from reference TRBV2 and TRBJ2-7, is EPEVTQTPSHQVTQMGQEVILRCVPISNHLYFYWYRQILGQKVEFLVSFYNNEISEKSEIFDDQFSVERPDGSNFTLKIRSTKLEDSAMYFCASIPGLAGGYEQYFGPGTRLTVT.

The chain carries TRBV4-3 and TRBJ2-1; D gene uncertain. Trimming left V 1 base short and J 9 bases short, with 19 bases between. This CDR3 contains 16 residues. Germline V gene sequence: CDR1 LGHNA, CDR2 YSLEER. The CDR3 loop is CASSQVGTSKAGEQFF. The CDR3 region has the DNA TGCGCCAGCAGCCAAGTTGGCACCTCAAAAGCAGGTGAGCAGTTCTTC.

This clone was counted only a few times. V and J are TRBV27 and TRBJ1-2, with D unresolved. The germline V gene encodes CDR1 MNHEY and CDR2 SMNVEV (reference sequence). The CDR3 has 16 residues. Trimming stripped 0 bases from V and 0 bases from J, with 11 bases between. For the CDR3, the DNA is TGTGCCAGCAGTTTATCGGCGGCAACTACTAACTATGGCTACACCTTC. This sequence encodes CASSLSAATTNYGYTF.

This chain uses TRBV5-1 with TRBJ2-7; no clear D gene. The ends were cut back, 0 bases at V and 2 bases at J, with 12 bases in the middle. The CDR3 loop spans 15 amino acids. Germline values: CDR1 SGHRS, CDR2 YFSETQ. The CDR3 spells CASSLAAGPPYEQYF. CDR3 coding DNA: TGCGCCAGCAGCTTGGCGGCAGGTCCCCCCTACGAGCAGTACTTC.

V and J are TRBV28 and TRBJ2-3; 8 nucleotides line up with TRBD2. The germline CDR1 and CDR2 sequences are MDHEN and SYDVKM. Trimming cost V 5 bases and J 2 bases; bases outside gene matches: 12. The CDR3 spans 17 residues. CDR3 residues: CASSRRGAGDPTDTQYF. CDR3 DNA: TGTGCCAGCAGTCGCCGAGGAGCGGGAGACCCCACAGATACGCAGTATTTT.

The chain combines TRBV6-2 or TRBV6-3 with TRBJ2-2; 8 bases are shared with TRBD1. Per the germline V gene, CDR1 is MNHEY and CDR2 is SVGEGT. The CDR3 is 13 amino acids. V shed 6 bases, J shed 6 bases, and the junction held 3 bases outside the gene matches. For the CDR3, the DNA is TGTGCCAGCAGCCAGGGGGCCCCCGGGGAGCTGTTTTTT. Protein: CASSQGAPGELFF.

The chain is built from TRBV9 and TRBJ1-6, with 9 bases aligning to TRBD1. This CDR3 contains 17 residues. J gave up 6 bases and V 2 bases, and 9 bases lay outside the gene matches. The germline gives CDR1 SGDLS, CDR2 YYNGEE. CDR3 bases: TGTGCCAGCAGCGTTGGGCCGGGACAGGGAATTAATTCACCCCTCCACTTT. Its protein product is CASSVGPGQGINSPLHF. Using reference TRBV9 and TRBJ1-6 for the parts outside the CDR3, the full variable domain is DSGVTQTPKHLITATGQRVTLRCSPRSGDLSVYWYQQSLDQGLQFLIQYYNGEERAKGNILERFSAQQFPDLHSELNLSSLELGDSALYFCASSVGPGQGINSPLHFGNGTRLTVT.

This rearrangement joins TRBV6-2 or TRBV6-3 to TRBJ2-1, with 8 bases that match TRBD2. V was clipped by 2 bases and J by 15 bases; unmatched bases: 15. In germline, CDR1 is MNHEY, CDR2 SVGEGT. CDR3 length equals 15 residues. This CDR3 is CASSYTRLALGEGFF. The CDR3 DNA sequence: TGTGCCAGCAGTTACACTCGACTAGCGCTTGGGGAGGGGTTCTTC.